This entry lists 21 T cell receptor beta chains sequenced from one sample in a study of blood T cell repertoires in COVID-19. Data came from immunoSEQ multiplex PCR; TCRdb stores just in-frame clones and leaves some out. The sample holds about 190,000 clones; roughly 80% are singletons and the top ten take 13%. The material sequenced was peripheral blood. These receptor sequences come from a man aged 45-65 years who had recovered from COVID-19.

This clone occurred a few times. The V call is TRBV2, the J call TRBJ1-2; 9 nucleotides align to TRBD1. From germline, CDR1 is SNHLY and CDR2 FYNNEI. J gave up 6 bases and V 4 bases, and 9 bases lay outside the gene matches. The CDR3 is made up of 15 amino acids. The CDR3 sequence is CASSASLQGAHGYTF. The CDR3 coding sequence is TGTGCCAGCAGTGCGAGTCTACAGGGGGCTCATGGCTACACCTTC.

The genes are TRBV5-1 and TRBJ2-2; D not resolved. The CDR3 totals 15 residues. The V end lost 0 bases, the J end lost 3 bases, and 9 bases lay between the germline ends. Per germline, CDR1 SGHRS and CDR2 YFSETQ. The CDR3 bases are TGCGCCAGCAGCTTGGGGCCTTTCGACACCGGGGAGCTGTTTTTT. It is translated as CASSLGPFDTGELFF.

The chain employs TRBV5-4 and TRBJ2-3, with 7 bases matching TRBD1. The trim removed 0 bases at V and 4 bases at J, leaving 5 bases unmatched. The length of the CDR3 is 15 residues. The germline gives CDR1 SGHNT, CDR2 YYREEE (reference sequence). Here the CDR3 reads CASSLEGAIADTQYF. For the CDR3, the DNA is TGTGCCAGCAGCTTGGAGGGGGCTATCGCAGATACGCAGTATTTT.

The gene calls are TRBV18 and TRBJ1-3; D remains unclear. The V gene's germline CDR1 is KGHSH and CDR2 LQKENI. The CDR3 spans 16 residues. Trimming shortened V by 3 bases and J by 0 bases, and 12 bases separated the two germline ends. The CDR3 DNA sequence: TGTGCCAGCTCACCCGCCTATCTTTTCTCTGGAAACACCATATATTTT. Amino acid sequence: CASSPAYLFSGNTIYF.

The J gene is TRBJ2-5, the V gene TRBV19; 11 bases are a match to TRBD2. The CDR3 runs to 19 residues. The germline gives CDR1 LNHDA, CDR2 SQIVND (reference sequence). V was clipped by 5 bases and J by 5 bases; unmatched bases: 19. This CDR3 reads CASSPSALAGAGPLETQYF. The CDR3 DNA follows: TGTGCCAGTAGTCCATCGGCACTAGCGGGAGCTGGGCCACTGGAGACCCAGTACTTC.

The CDR3 sequence is CASSLLTSGRNEQFF. CDR3 DNA sequence: TGTGCCAGCAGCTTATTAACTAGCGGCCGGAATGAGCAGTTCTTC. This chain joins TRBV11-2 and TRBJ2-1; 8 bases are a match to TRBD2. The germline V gene has CDR1 SGHAT and CDR2 FQNNGV. The CDR3 sequence is 15 residues long. V was pared by 2 bases and J by 7 bases, with 7 bases of the junction left unmatched.

In this sample, this clone turned up a few times. The CDR3 protein is CASSPRNRGGRTEAFF. CDR3 DNA: TGTGCCAGCTCACCACGGAACAGGGGGGGACGCACTGAAGCTTTCTTT. This chain uses TRBV18 with TRBJ1-1, with 8 bases lining up with TRBD1. The germline CDR1 and CDR2 sequences are KGHSH and LQKENI. The CDR3 is made up of 16 amino acids. J gave up 4 bases and V 1 base, and 8 bases lay outside the gene matches.

The V call is TRBV7-6, the J call TRBJ2-7; a weak D match, TRBD1 (6 bases). The CDR3 consists of 14 residues. Trimming shortened V by 5 bases and J by 0 bases, and 11 bases separated the two germline ends. CDR1 is SGHVS and CDR2 is FNYEAQ in the germline V gene. CDR3 in amino acids: CASSIDRNSYEQYF. CDR3 nucleotides: TGTGCCAGCAGCATCGACAGGAACTCCTACGAGCAGTACTTC.

The J gene is TRBJ1-2, the V gene TRBV27; D possibly corresponds to TRBD1 (6 bases). The CDR3 runs to 14 residues. Trimming took off 6 bases at V and 0 bases at J, with 11 bases between the two ends. CDR1 and CDR2 from the germline V gene are MNHEY and SMNVEV (reference sequence). Written as DNA, the CDR3 is TGTGCCAGCAGCTACAGGGTAACTAACTATGGCTACACCTTC. Translating it yields CASSYRVTNYGYTF.

The chain carries TRBV7-3 and TRBJ2-3; 10 bases match TRBD2. The junction had 1 base not matched to a gene; V was cut back by 4 bases and J by 3 bases. CDR3 length: 14 residues. Germline V gives CDR1 SGHTA, CDR2 FQGTGA. CDR3 nucleotide sequence: TGTGCCAGCAGCTCGGGACTAGCGACAGATACGCAGTATTTT. It is translated as CASSSGLATDTQYF. Variable domain in full (rest from reference TRBV7-3 and TRBJ2-3): GAGVSQTPSNKVTEKGKYVELRCDPISGHTALYWYRQSLGQGPEFLIYFQGTGAADDSGLPNDRFFAVRPEGSVSTLKIQRTERGDSAVYLCASSSGLATDTQYFGPGTRLTVL.

The gene calls are TRBV30 and TRBJ1-1; D not resolved. Germline V lookup: CDR1 GTSNPN, CDR2 SVGIG (reference sequence). The CDR3 extends over 14 amino acids. V was cut by 7 bases and J by 3 bases, with 18 bases left in between. CDR3 nucleotide sequence: TGTGCCTCTGTAAGCCGGACTGGGGACACTGAAGCTTTCTTT. Its protein is CASVSRTGDTEAFF.

The chain recombines TRBV7-8 with TRBJ2-1; TRBD2 might be the D (5 bases). The germline V gene encodes CDR1 SGHVS and CDR2 FQNEAQ. Trimming removed 5 bases from V and 6 bases from J, with 14 bases in between. The CDR3 consists of 14 residues. In nucleotides, the CDR3 is TGTGCCAGCAGCCTCCCGAGGGTTGCCAATGAGCAGTTCTTC. Amino acid sequence: CASSLPRVANEQFF.

This chain links TRBV7-8 with TRBJ2-1; 12 nucleotides line up with TRBD2. Per germline, CDR1 SGHVS and CDR2 FQNEAQ. Germline trimming cut 0 bases from V and 6 bases from J; bases unmatched to any gene: 9. The CDR3 runs to 18 residues. The CDR3 spells CASSLARVRLAGVNEQFF. Written as DNA, the CDR3 is TGTGCCAGCAGCTTAGCGAGGGTCCGACTAGCGGGAGTCAATGAGCAGTTCTTC.

The genes are TRBV4-1 and TRBJ2-1, with 10 bases that match TRBD2. Germline V lookup: CDR1 MGHRA, CDR2 YSYEKL. V was clipped by 1 base and J by 6 bases; unmatched bases: 6. The CDR3 runs 16 residues. Here the CDR3 reads CASSQGSGRAFNEQFF. The CDR3 coding sequence is TGCGCCAGCAGCCAAGGAAGCGGGAGGGCCTTCAATGAGCAGTTCTTC.

The V gene is TRBV2, the J gene TRBJ2-2, with D possibly TRBD1 on 5 matching bases. The germline V gene has CDR1 SNHLY and CDR2 FYNNEI. The V end was cut by 6 bases, the J end by 3 bases, with 11 bases between. CDR3 length equals 14 residues. This CDR3 reads CASRSRDDTGELFF. CDR3 sequence (DNA): TGTGCCAGCAGATCCAGGGATGACACCGGGGAGCTGTTTTTT. The full variable domain, with the rest looked up from reference TRBV2 and TRBJ2-2, is EPEVTQTPSHQVTQMGQEVILRCVPISNHLYFYWYRQILGQKVEFLVSFYNNEISEKSEIFDDQFSVERPDGSNFTLKIRSTKLEDSAMYFCASRSRDDTGELFFGEGSRLTVL.

The V and J genes are TRBV6-4 and TRBJ1-1; 7 bases are shared with TRBD1. V shed 6 bases, J shed 4 bases, and the junction held 8 bases outside the gene matches. In germline, CDR1 is MRHNA, CDR2 SNTAGT. The CDR3 runs to 14 residues. CDR3 nucleotide sequence: TGTGCCAGCAGAGCAGGGGGATACAGCACTGAAGCTTTCTTT. The encoded protein is CASRAGGYSTEAFF.

A few counts support this clone. This sequence joins TRBV7-6 and TRBJ2-5; D remains ambiguous. The CDR3 covers 14 residues. Germline loops: CDR1 SGHVS, CDR2 FNYEAQ. Trimming removed 1 base from V and 5 bases from J, with 11 bases in between. The CDR3 region is CASSLGNRYETQYF. CDR3 nucleotide sequence: TGTGCCAGCAGCTTAGGCAATCGGTATGAGACCCAGTACTTC.

The chain carries TRBV10-3 and TRBJ2-5; D unclear. Trimming took 6 bases from V and 5 from J, leaving 10 bases between them. Germline V gives CDR1 ENHRY, CDR2 SYGVKD. The CDR3 is 12 amino acids. The CDR3 region is CAISGNEETQYF. The CDR3 coding sequence is TGTGCCATCAGCGGTAACGAGGAGACCCAGTACTTC.

This chain uses TRBV9 with TRBJ2-1, with D maybe TRBD1 (5 bases). Trimming took off 0 bases at V and 9 bases at J, with 16 bases between the two ends. This CDR3 has 15 residues. Germline V CDR1 and CDR2: SGDLS, YYNGEE. CDR3 protein: CASSVGGQGFGEQFF. The CDR3 region has the DNA TGTGCCAGCAGCGTAGGAGGTCAGGGCTTTGGTGAGCAGTTCTTC.

The chain recombines TRBV27 with TRBJ2-2; 10 positions agree with TRBD2. The CDR3 has 16 residues. Germline CDR1 and CDR2: MNHEY and SMNVEV (reference sequence). With 1 base clipped from V and 6 bases from J, the junction kept 5 bases outside the gene matches. The CDR3 loop is CASSLWASGSAGELFF. The DNA of the CDR3 is TGTGCCAGCAGTTTATGGGCTAGCGGGAGCGCCGGGGAGCTGTTTTTT.

The V and J genes are TRBV7-2 and TRBJ2-2; maybe TRBD1 (6 bases). CDR3 length: 14 amino acids. Germline V lookup: CDR1 SGHTA, CDR2 FQGNSA. The V gene lost 5 bases and the J gene lost 1 base, with 8 bases spanning the gap. The CDR3 DNA sequence: TGTGCCAGCAGCGGGACATTGAACACCGGGGAGCTGTTTTTT. It encodes CASSGTLNTGELFF. The whole variable domain, filled in from reference TRBV7-2 and TRBJ2-2, reads GAGVSQSPSNKVTEKGKDVELRCDPISGHTALYWYRQSLGQGLEFLIYFQGNSAPDKSGLPSDRFSAERTGGSVSTLTIQRTQQEDSAVYLCASSGTLNTGELFFGEGSRLTVL.